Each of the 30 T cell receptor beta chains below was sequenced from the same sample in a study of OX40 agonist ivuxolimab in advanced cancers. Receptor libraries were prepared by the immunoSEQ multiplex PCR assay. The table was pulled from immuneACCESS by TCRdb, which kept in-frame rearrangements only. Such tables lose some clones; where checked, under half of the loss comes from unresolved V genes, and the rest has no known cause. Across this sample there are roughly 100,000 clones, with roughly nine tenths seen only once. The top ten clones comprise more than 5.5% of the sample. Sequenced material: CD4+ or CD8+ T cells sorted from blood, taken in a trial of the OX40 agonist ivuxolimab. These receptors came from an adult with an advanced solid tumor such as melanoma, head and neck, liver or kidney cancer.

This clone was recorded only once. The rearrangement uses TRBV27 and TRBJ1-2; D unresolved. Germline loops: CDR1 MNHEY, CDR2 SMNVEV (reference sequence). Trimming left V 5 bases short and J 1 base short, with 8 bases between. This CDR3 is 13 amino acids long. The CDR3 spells CASSLGVNYGYTF. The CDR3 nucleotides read TGTGCCAGCAGTCTTGGAGTTAACTATGGCTACACCTTC.

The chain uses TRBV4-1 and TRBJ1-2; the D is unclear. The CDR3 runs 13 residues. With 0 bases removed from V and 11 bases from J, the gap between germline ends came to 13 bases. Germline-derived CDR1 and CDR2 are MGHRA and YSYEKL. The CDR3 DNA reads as TGCGCCAGCAGCCAAGATCGGACGGGAGAATACACCTTC. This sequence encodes CASSQDRTGEYTF.

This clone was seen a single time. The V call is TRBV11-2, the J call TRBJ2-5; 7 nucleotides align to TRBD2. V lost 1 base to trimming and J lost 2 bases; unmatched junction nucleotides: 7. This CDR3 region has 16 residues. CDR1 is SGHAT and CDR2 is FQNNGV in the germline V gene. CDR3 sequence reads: CASSLGGTTLQETQYF. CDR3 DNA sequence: TGTGCCAGCAGCTTAGGCGGGACTACCCTGCAAGAGACCCAGTACTTC.

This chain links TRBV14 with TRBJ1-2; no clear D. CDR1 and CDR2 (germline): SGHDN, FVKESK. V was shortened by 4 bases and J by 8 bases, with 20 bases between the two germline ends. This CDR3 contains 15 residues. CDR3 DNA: TGTGCCAGCAGCCTAGAAGCGAAGCTTCCGAGGGGCTACACCTTC. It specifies CASSLEAKLPRGYTF. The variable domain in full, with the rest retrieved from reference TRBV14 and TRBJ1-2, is EAGVTQFPSHSVIEKGQTVTLRCDPISGHDNLYWYRRVMGKEIKFLLHFVKESKQDESGMPNNRFLAERTGGTYSTLKVQPAELEDSGVYFCASSLEAKLPRGYTFGSGTRLTVV.

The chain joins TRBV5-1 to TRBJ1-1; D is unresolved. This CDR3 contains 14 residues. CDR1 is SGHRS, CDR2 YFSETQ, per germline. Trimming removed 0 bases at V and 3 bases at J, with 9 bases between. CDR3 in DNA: TGCGCCAGCAGCTTGGCAGCTGGCTACACTGAAGCTTTCTTT. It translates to CASSLAAGYTEAFF. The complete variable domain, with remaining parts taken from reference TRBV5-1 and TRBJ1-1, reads KAGVTQTPRYLIKTRGQQVTLSCSPISGHRSVSWYQQTPGQGLQFLFEYFSETQRNKGNFPGRFSGRQFSNSRSEMNVSTLELGDSALYLCASSLAAGYTEAFFGQGTRLTVV.

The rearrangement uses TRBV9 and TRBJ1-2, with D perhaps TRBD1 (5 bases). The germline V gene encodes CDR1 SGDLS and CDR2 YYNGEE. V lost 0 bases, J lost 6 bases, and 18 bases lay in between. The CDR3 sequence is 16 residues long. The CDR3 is CASSVGLSGNTDGYTF. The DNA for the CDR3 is TGTGCCAGCAGCGTAGGGCTTTCAGGGAATACCGATGGCTACACCTTC.

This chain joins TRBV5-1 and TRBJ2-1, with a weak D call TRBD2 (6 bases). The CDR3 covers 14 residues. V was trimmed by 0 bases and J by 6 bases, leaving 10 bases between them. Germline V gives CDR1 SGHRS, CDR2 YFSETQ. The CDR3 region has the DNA TGCGCCAGCAGCTTGGGGGCAGCGGGCAATGAGCAGTTCTTC. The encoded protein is CASSLGAAGNEQFF.

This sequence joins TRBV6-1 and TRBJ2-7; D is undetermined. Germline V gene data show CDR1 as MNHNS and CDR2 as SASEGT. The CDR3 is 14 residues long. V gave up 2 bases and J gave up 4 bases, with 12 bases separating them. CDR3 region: CASSESGGEYEQYF. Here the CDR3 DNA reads TGTGCCAGCAGTGAAAGTGGTGGAGAATACGAGCAGTACTTC.

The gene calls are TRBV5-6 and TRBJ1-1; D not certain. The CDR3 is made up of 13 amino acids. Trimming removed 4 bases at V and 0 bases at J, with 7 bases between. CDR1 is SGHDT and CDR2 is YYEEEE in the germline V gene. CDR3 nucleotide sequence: TGTGCCAGCAGCCAATTTTTGAACACTGAAGCTTTCTTT. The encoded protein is CASSQFLNTEAFF.

CDR3 region: CASSMAQGGRTEAFF. CDR3 bases: TGTGCCAGTAGTATGGCGCAGGGGGGTCGGACTGAAGCTTTCTTT. J is TRBJ1-1 and V is TRBV19; 7 bases line up with TRBD1. Trimming took 3 bases from V and 5 from J; bases not matched to a gene: 9. CDR1 and CDR2 (germline): LNHDA, SQIVND (reference sequence). The CDR3 sequence is 15 residues long. Drawing the rest from reference TRBV19 and TRBJ1-1, the complete variable domain is DGGITQSPKYLFRKEGQNVTLSCEQNLNHDAMYWYRQDPGQGLRLIYYSQIVNDFQKGDIAEGYSVSREKKESFPLTVTSAQKNPTAFYLCASSMAQGGRTEAFFGQGTRLTVV.

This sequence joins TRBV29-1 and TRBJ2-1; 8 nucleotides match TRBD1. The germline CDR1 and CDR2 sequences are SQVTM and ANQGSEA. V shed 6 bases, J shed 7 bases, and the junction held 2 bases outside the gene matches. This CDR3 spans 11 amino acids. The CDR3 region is CSVGQGNEQFF. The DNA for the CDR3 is TGCAGCGTCGGACAGGGTAATGAGCAGTTCTTC.

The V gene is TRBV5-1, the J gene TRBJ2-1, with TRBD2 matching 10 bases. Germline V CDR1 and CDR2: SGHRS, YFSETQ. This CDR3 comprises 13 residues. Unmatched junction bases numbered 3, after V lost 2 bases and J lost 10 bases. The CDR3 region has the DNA TGCGCCAGCAGCTTCAAACTAGCGGGAGAGCAGTTCTTC. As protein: CASSFKLAGEQFF.

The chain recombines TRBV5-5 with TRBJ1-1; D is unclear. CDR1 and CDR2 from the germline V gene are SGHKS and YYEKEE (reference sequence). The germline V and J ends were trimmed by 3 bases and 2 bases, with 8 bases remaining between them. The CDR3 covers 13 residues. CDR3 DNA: TGTGCCAGCAGCTCGGGATTTAACACTGAAGCTTTCTTT. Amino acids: CASSSGFNTEAFF.

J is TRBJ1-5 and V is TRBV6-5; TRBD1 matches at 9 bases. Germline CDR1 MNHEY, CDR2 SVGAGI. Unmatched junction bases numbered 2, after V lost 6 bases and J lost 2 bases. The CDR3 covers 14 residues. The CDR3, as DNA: TGTGCCAGCAGCCGGACAGGGGGCAATCAGCCCCAGCATTTT. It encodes CASSRTGGNQPQHF.

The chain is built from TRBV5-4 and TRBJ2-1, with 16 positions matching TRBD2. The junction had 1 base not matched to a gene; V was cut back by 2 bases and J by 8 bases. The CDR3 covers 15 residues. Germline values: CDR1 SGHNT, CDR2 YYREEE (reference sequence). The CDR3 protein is CASSFGTSGGDEQFF. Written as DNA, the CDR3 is TGTGCCAGCAGCTTCGGGACTAGCGGGGGGGATGAGCAGTTCTTC.

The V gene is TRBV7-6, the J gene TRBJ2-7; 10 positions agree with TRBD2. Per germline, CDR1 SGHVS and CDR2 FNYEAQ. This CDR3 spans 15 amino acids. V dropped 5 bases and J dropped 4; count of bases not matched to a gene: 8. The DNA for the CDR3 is TGTGCCAGCAGCCCCACTAGCGGGGAAAGTTACGAGCAGTACTTC. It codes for CASSPTSGESYEQYF.

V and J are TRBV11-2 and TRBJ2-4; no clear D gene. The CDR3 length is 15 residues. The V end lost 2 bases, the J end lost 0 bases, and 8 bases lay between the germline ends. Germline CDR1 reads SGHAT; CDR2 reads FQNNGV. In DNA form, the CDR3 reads TGTGCCAGCAGCTTATCATCCCTAGCCAAAAACATTCAGTACTTC. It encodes CASSLSSLAKNIQYF.

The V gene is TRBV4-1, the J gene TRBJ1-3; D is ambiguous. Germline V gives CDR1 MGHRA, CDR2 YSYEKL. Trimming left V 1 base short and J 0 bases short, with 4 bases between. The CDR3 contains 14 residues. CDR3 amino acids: CASSQAGSGNTIYF. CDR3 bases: TGCGCCAGCAGCCAAGCAGGCTCTGGAAACACCATATATTTT.

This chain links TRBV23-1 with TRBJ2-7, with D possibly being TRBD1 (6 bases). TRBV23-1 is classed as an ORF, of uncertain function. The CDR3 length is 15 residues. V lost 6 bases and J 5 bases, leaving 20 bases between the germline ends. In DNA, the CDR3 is TGCGCCAGCAGGCATAATTACAGGGACCCTCACGAGCAGTACTTC. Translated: CASRHNYRDPHEQYF.

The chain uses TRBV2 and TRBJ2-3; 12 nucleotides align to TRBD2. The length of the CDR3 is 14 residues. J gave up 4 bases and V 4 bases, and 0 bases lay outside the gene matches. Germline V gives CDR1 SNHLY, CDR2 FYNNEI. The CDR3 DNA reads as TGTGCCAGCAGTGGACTAGCGGGAGCAGATACGCAGTATTTT. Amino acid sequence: CASSGLAGADTQYF.

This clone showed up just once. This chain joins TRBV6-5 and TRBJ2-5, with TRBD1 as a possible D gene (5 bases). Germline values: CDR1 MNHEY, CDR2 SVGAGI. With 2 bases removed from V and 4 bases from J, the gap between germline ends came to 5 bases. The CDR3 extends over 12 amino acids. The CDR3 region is CASSYRGETQYF. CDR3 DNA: TGTGCCAGCAGTTACAGGGGAGAGACCCAGTACTTC.

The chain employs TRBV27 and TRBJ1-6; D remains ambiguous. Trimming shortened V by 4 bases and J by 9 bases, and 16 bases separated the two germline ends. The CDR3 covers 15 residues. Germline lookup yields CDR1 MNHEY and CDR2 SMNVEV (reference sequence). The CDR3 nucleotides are TGTGCCAGCAGTTCCCGAACCCCATGGGGTTCACCCCTCCACTTT. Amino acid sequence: CASSSRTPWGSPLHF.

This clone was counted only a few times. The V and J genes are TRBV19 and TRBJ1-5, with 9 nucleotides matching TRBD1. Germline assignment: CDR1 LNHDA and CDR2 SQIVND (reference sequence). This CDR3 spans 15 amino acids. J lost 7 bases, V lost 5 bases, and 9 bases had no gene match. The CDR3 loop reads CASSAPGQGGQPQHF. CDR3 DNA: TGTGCCAGTAGTGCCCCGGGACAGGGAGGACAGCCCCAGCATTTT.

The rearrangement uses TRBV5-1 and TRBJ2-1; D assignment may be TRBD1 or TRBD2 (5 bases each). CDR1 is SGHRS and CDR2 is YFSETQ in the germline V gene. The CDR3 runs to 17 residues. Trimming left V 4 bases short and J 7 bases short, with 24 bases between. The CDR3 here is CASSQHGDPGIGNEQFF. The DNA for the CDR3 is TGCGCCAGCAGCCAACACGGGGACCCGGGCATAGGGAATGAGCAGTTCTTC.

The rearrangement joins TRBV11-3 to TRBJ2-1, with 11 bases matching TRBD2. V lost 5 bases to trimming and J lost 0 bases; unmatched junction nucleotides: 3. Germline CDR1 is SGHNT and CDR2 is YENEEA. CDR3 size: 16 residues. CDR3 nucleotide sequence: TGTGCCAGCAGCCCCACTAGCGGGAGCTCCTACAATGAGCAGTTCTTC. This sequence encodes CASSPTSGSSYNEQFF.

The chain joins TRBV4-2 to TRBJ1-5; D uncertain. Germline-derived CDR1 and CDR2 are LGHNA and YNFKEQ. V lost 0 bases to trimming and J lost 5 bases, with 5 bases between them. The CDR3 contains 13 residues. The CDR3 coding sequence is TGTGCCAGCAGCCAAGAGGATGATCAGCCCCAGCATTTT. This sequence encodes CASSQEDDQPQHF.

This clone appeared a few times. The CDR3, as DNA: TGTGCCAGCAGCTTTCAGGGTCGGCCCCTCCACTTT. Translated: CASSFQGRPLHF. The rearrangement uses TRBV13 and TRBJ1-6; a possible D gene is TRBD1 (5 bases). Germline V gene sequence: CDR1 PRHDT, CDR2 FYEKMQ (reference sequence). The CDR3 consists of 12 residues. The V gene lost 3 bases and the J gene lost 13 bases, with 10 bases spanning the gap.

The CDR3 nucleotides read TGTGCCATCAGTTCGACAGGGGGGAACACTGAAGCTTTCTTT. Its protein is CAISSTGGNTEAFF. The chain joins TRBV10-3 to TRBJ1-1, with 9 bases matching TRBD1. This CDR3 region has 14 residues. Germline V gene lookup returns CDR1 ENHRY and CDR2 SYGVKD. Unmatched junction bases numbered 2, after V lost 5 bases and J lost 1 base.

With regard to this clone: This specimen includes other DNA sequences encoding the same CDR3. DNA for the CDR3: TGCGCCAGCAGCTTACAGGGGGCCGGGGCTGAAGCTTTCTTT. This encodes CASSLQGAGAEAFF. The V call is TRBV5-1, the J call TRBJ1-1; 9 nucleotides match TRBD1. The CDR3 runs to 14 residues. V was clipped by 2 bases and J by 6 bases; unmatched bases: 5. Germline V gene lookup returns CDR1 SGHRS and CDR2 YFSETQ.

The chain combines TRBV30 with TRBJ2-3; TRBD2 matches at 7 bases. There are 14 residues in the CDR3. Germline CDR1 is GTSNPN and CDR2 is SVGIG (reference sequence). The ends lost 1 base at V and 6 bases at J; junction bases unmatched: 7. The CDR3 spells CAWSGGGSVDTQYF. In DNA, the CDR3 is TGTGCCTGGAGTGGTGGCGGGAGTGTGGATACGCAGTATTTT.